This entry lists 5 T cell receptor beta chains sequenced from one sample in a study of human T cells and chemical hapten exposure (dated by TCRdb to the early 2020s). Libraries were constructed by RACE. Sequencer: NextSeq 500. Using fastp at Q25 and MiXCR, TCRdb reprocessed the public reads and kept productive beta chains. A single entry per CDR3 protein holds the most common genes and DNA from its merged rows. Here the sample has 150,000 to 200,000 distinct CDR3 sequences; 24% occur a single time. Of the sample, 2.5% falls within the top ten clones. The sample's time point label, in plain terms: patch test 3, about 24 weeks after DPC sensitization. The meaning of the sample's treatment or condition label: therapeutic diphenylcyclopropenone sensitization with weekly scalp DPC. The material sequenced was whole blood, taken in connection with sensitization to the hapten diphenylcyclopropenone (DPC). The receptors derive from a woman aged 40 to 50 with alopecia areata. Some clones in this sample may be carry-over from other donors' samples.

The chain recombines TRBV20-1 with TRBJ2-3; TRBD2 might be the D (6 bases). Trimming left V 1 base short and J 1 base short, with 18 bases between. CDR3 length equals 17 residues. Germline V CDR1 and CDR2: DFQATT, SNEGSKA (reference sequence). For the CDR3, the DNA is TGCAGTGCTAGAGGCCTAGCGCGAAATTGGGGCACAGATACGCAGTATTTT. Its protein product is CSARGLARNWGTDTQYF.

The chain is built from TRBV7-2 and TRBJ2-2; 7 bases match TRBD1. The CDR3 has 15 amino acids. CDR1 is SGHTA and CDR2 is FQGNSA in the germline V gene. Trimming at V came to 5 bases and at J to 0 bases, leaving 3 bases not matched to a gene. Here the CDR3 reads CASSMGQPNTGELFF. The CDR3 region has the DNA TGTGCCAGCAGCATGGGACAGCCGAACACCGGGGAGCTGTTTTTT.

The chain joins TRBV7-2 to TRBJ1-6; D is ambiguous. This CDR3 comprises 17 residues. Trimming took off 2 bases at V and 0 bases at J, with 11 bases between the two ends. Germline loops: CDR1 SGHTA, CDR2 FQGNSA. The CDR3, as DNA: TGTGCCAGCAGCTTATGGGGAGTGAGCTCCTATAATTCACCCCTCCACTTT. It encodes CASSLWGVSSYNSPLHF. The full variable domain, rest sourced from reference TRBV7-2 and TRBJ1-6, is GAGVSQSPSNKVTEKGKDVELRCDPISGHTALYWYRQSLGQGLEFLIYFQGNSAPDKSGLPSDRFSAERTGGSVSTLTIQRTQQEDSAVYLCASSLWGVSSYNSPLHFGNGTRLTVT.

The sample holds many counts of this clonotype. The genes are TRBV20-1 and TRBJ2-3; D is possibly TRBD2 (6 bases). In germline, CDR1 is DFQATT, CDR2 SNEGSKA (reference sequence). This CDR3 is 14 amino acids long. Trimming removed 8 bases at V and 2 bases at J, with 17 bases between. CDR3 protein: CSLSGPRLTDTQYF. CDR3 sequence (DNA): TGCAGTCTGAGCGGGCCTAGGCTCACAGATACGCAGTATTTT.

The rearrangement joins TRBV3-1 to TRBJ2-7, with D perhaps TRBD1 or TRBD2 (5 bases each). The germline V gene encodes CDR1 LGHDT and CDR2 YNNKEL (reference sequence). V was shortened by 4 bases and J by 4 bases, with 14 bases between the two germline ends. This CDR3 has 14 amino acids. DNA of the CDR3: TGTGCCAGCAGCCGTTCCGGGACCGGATACGAGCAGTACTTC. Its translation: CASSRSGTGYEQYF.